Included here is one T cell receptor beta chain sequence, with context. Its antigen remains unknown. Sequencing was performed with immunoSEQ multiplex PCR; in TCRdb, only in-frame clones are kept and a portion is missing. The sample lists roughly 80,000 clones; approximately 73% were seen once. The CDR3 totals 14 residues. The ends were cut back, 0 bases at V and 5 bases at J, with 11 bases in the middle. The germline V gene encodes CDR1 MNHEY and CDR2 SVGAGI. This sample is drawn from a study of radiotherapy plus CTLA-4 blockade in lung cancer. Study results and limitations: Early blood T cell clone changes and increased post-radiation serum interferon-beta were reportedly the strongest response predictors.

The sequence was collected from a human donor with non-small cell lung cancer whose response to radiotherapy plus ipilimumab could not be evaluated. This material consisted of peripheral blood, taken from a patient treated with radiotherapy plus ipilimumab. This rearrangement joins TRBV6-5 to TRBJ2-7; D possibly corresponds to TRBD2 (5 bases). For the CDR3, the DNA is TGTGCCAGCAGTTACTCGCATCGTAGCGACGAGCAGTACTTC. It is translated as CASSYSHRSDEQYF.